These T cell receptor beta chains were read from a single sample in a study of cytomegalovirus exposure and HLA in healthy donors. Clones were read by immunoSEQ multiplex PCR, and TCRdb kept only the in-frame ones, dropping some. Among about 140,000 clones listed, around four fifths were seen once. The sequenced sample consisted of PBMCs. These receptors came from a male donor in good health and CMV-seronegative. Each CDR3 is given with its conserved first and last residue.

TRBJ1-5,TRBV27,CASSSGDRDSNQPQHF
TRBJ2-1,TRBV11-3,CASSPGLAGGKSYNEQFF
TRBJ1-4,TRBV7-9,CSSSLGGDGLFF
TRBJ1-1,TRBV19,CASTEGRGNTEAFF
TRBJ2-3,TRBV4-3,CASSHGTTGTDTQYF
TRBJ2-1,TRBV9,CASSVSGKKIYNEQFF
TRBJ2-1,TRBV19,CASSASGSSYNEQFF
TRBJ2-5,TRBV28,CASSTGTGRQETQYF
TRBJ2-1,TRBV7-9,CASSLAKGQVITNYNEQFF
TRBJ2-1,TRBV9,CASSASGQTYNEQFF
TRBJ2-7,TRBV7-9,CASSLVQGPYEQYF
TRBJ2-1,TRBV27,CASSFGGVGFEQFF
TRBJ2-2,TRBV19,CASSWRGNTGELFF
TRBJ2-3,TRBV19,CASSMYSSSDTQYF
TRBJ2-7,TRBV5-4,CASSLYGESYEQYF
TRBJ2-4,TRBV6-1,CASRTGWDIQYF
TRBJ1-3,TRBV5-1,CASSLDGTGSGNTIYF
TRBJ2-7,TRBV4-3,CASSQDRGDREQYF
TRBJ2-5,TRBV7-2,CASSAPVRGWTQYF
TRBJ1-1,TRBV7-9,CASSLANPGNTEAFF
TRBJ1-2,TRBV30,CAWSLGAGYTF
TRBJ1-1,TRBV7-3,CASSLGQGNTEAFF
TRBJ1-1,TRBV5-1,CASSLAGLVTEAFF
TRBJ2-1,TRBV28,CASTSGSNEQFF
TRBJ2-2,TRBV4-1,CASSQPLRTSGTGELFF
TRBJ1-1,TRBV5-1,CASSLGGGNTEAFF
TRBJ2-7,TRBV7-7,CASSPLPGGAAHEQYF
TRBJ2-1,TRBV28,CASSFRTSGSAGFF
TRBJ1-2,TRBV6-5,CASSYNQGQAFYGYTF
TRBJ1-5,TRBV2,CASSELGSSNQPQHF
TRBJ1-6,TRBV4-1,CASSQIATRGLSAPLHF
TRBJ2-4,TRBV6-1,CASSASLPMSAKGIQYF
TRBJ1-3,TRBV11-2,CASRPTPEGRGNTIYF
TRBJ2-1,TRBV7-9,CASSLQGEKFNEQFF
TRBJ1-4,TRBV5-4,CASSLGQELNEKLFF
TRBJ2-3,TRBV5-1,CASSLVGADTQYF
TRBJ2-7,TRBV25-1,CASSDRVQEQYF
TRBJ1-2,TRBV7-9,CASSDPTGQGWDGYTF
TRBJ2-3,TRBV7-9,CASSLGYQGGADTQYF
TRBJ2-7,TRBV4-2,CASSQDGSRSSGSYEQYF
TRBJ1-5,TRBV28,CASSSPGQSYNSNQPQHF
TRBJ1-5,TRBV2,CASTRTQASNQPQHF
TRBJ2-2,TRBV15,CATSRVSVRHRGQDTGELFF
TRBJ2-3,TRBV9,CASSPRASGGVADTQYF
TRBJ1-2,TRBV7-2,CASSYTGTGGYTF
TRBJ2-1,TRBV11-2,CASSNPAGSSYNEQFF
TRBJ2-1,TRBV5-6,CASSSYRESFGSYNEQFF